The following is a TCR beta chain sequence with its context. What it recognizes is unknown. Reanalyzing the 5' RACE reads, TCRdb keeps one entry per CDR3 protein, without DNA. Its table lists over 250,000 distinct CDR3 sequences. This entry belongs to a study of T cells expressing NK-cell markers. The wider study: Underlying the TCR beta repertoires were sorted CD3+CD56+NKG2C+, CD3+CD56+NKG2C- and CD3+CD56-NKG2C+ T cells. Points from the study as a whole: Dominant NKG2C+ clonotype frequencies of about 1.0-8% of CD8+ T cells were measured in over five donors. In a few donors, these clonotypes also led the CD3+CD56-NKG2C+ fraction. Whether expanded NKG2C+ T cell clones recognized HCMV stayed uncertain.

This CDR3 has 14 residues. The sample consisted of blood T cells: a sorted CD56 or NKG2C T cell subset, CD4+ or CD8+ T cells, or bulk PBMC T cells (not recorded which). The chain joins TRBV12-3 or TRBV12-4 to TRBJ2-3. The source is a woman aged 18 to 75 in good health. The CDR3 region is CASSLNKLTDTQYF.